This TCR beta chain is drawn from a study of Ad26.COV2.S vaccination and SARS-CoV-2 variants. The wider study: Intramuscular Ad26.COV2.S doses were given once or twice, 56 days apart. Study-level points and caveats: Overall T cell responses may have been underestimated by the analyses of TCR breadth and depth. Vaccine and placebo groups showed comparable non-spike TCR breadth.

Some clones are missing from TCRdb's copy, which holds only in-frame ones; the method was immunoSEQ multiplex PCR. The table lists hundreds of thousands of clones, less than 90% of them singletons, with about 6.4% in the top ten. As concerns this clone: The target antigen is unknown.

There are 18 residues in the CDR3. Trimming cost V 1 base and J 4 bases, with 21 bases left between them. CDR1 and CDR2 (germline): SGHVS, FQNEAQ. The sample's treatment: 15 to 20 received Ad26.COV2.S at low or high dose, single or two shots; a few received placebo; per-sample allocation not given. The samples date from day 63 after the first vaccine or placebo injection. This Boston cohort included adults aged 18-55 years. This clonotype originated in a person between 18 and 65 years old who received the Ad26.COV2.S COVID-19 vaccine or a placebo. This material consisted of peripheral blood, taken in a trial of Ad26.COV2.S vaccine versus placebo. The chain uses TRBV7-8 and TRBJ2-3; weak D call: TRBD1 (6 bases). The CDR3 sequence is CASSLGPAARGLADTQYF. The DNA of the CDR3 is TGTGCCAGCAGCTTAGGTCCCGCCGCCAGGGGATTAGCAGATACGCAGTATTTT.